Listed here are 6 T cell receptor beta chains from one sample, sequenced in a study of blood T cell repertoires in COVID-19. The data were produced by immunoSEQ multiplex PCR, yet TCRdb's version contains in-frame clones alone and is incomplete. The sample contains around 290,000 clones, around 88% of which appear only once. The material sequenced was peripheral blood. The receptors stem from a woman between 70 and 85 years old with COVID-19, enrolled during active disease.

The rearrangement uses TRBV7-2 and TRBJ2-3, with a possible D match to TRBD1 (8 bases). This CDR3 has 17 amino acids. The V end was cut by 4 bases, the J end by 4 bases, with 21 bases between. CDR1 and CDR2 from the germline V gene are SGHTA and FQGNSA. The CDR3 reads CASSSSGQGGLADTQYF. CDR3 coding DNA: TGTGCCAGCAGCTCCTCAGGACAGGGAGGGTTAGCAGATACGCAGTATTTT.

The V gene is TRBV19, the J gene TRBJ1-5, with 8 bases that match TRBD1. V shed 8 bases and J 4 bases; nucleotides not matched to a gene: 13. CDR3 size: 16 residues. Germline lookup yields CDR1 LNHDA and CDR2 SQIVND (reference sequence). CDR3: CASSGTGLTLNQPQHF. The DNA of the CDR3 is TGTGCCAGTTCCGGGACAGGTCTGACCCTTAATCAGCCCCAGCATTTT.

This clone was observed once. The chain recombines TRBV4-3 with TRBJ1-3; perhaps TRBD1 as D (6 bases). Trimming left V 8 bases short and J 0 bases short, with 14 bases between. CDR1 and CDR2 from the germline V gene are LGHNA and YSLEER. The CDR3 is made up of 15 amino acids. CDR3 region: CASALGGISGNTIYF. The CDR3 DNA reads as TGCGCCAGCGCCCTAGGGGGTATCTCTGGAAACACCATATATTTT.

The chain combines TRBV7-2 with TRBJ1-5; D remains unclear. Trimming stripped 0 bases from V and 6 bases from J, with 6 bases between. The CDR3 contains 13 residues. Germline CDR1 is SGHTA and CDR2 is FQGNSA. The CDR3 sequence is CASSLASGQPQHF. The CDR3 DNA is TGTGCCAGCAGCTTAGCCTCGGGTCAGCCCCAGCATTTT.

The chain is built from TRBV4-3 and TRBJ1-2; tentatively, D is TRBD1 (5 bases). The CDR3 is 16 residues long. CDR1 is LGHNA, CDR2 YSLEER, per germline. V lost 1 base, J lost 7 bases, and 19 bases lay in between. DNA for the CDR3: TGCGCCAGCAGCCAAGCCTCGGGACTCCCGGCTAGTGGCTACACCTTC. This encodes CASSQASGLPASGYTF.

This chain's CDR3 is CASTQGVNEQFF. CDR3 coding DNA: TGTGCCAGCACACAGGGGGTCAATGAGCAGTTCTTC. The V and J genes are TRBV13 and TRBJ2-1, with 8 bases that match TRBD1. The CDR3 extends over 12 amino acids. The germline V gene has CDR1 PRHDT and CDR2 FYEKMQ (reference sequence). V trimming: 7 bases; J trimming: 6 bases; junction bases outside the gene matches: 2.